This TCR beta chain was profiled in a study of T cell responses to AZD1222 COVID-19 vaccine. The study's findings and limits: Sampled repertoires all dated from after the peak T cell response. At baseline, just 5 or 6 AZD1222 recipients tested seropositive. Females made up more of the donors, who were largely white British, and clonal diversity may have come out too low.

CDR1 is SGHAT, CDR2 FQNNGV, per germline. The CDR3 length is 13 residues. Trimming took 2 bases from V and 4 from J, leaving 8 bases between them. The method was immunoSEQ multiplex PCR; TCRdb's version includes in-frame clones alone and lacks a portion of them. The sample shows 140,000 to 150,000 clones, roughly 90% of them seen only once. This clone was observed once. Its antigen remains unknown. The sample consisted of peripheral blood, taken 28 days after the second dose of the MenACWY control vaccine. This chain uses TRBV11-2 with TRBJ1-1; unclear D gene. The TCR originated in an adult who received the MenACWY meningococcal vaccine as a control. CDR3 protein: CASSLTRSTEAFF. CDR3 sequence (DNA): TGTGCCAGCAGCTTAACCCGGAGCACTGAAGCTTTCTTT.